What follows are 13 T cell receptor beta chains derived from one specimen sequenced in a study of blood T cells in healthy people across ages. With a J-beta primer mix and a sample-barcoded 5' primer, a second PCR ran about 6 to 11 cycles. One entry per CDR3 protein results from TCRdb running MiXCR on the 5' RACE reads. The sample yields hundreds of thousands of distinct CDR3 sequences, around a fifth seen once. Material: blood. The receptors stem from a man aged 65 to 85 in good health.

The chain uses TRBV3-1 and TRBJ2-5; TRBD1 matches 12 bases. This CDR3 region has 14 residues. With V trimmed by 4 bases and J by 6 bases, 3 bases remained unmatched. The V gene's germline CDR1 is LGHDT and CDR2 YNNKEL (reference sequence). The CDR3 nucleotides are TGTGCCAGCAGCCCGGGACAGGGGGCAAAGACCCAGTACTTC. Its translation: CASSPGQGAKTQYF.

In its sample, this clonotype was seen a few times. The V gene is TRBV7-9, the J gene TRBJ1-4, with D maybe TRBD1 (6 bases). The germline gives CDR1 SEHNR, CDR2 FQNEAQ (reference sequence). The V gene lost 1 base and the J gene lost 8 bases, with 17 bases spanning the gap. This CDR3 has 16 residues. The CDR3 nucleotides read TGTGCCAGCAGCTTAGGCTGGTCGGGGGCGTTCGAAAAACTGTTTTTT. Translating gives CASSLGWSGAFEKLFF.

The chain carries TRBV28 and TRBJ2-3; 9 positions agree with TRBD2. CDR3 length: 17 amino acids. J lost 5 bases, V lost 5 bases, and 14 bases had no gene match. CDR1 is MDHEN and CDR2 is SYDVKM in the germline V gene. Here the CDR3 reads CASSPPGAGGHEDTQYF. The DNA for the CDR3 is TGTGCCAGCAGTCCGCCCGGAGCGGGAGGACACGAAGATACGCAGTATTTT.

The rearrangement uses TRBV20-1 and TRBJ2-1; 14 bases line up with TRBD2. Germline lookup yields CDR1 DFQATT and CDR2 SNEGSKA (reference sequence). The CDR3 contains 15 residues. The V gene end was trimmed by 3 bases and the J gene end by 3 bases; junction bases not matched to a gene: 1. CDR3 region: CSARGLAGDYNEQFF. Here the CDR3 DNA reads TGCAGTGCTAGGGGACTAGCGGGAGACTACAATGAGCAGTTCTTC.

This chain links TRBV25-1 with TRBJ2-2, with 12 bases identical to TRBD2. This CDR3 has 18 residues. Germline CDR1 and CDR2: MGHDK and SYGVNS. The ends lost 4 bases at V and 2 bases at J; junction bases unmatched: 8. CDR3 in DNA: TGTGCCAGCAGTGTCCCCCTAGCGGGAGGGCCAAACACCGGGGAGCTGTTTTTT. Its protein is CASSVPLAGGPNTGELFF. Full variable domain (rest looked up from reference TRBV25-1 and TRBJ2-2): EADIYQTPRYLVIGTGKKITLECSQTMGHDKMYWYQQDPGMELHLIHYSYGVNSTEKGDLSSESTVSRIRTEHFPLTLESARPSHTSQYLCASSVPLAGGPNTGELFFGEGSRLTVL.

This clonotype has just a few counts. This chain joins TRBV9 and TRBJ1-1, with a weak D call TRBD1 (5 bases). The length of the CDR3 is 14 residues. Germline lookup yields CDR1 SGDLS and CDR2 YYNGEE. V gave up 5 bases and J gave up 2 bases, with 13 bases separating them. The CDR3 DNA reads TGTGCCAGCAGTATTAGTGGGACCAACACTGAAGCTTTCTTT. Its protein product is CASSISGTNTEAFF. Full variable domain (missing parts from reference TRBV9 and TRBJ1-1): DSGVTQTPKHLITATGQRVTLRCSPRSGDLSVYWYQQSLDQGLQFLIQYYNGEERAKGNILERFSAQQFPDLHSELNLSSLELGDSALYFCASSISGTNTEAFFGQGTRLTVV.

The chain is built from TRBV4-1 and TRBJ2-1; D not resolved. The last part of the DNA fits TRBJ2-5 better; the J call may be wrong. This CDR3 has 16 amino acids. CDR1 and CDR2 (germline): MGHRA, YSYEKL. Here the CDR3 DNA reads TGCGCCAGCAGCCTAGGGCTTGACGAGGCATGGGAGACCCAGTACTTC. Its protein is CASSLGLDEAWETQYF.

DNA for the CDR3: TGTGCCAGCAGCCGCATGGGCGGAACGCAGTATTTT. Its translation is CASSRMGGTQYF. The chain couples TRBV3-1 to TRBJ2-3; D ambiguous. The length of the CDR3 is 12 residues. Germline V gives CDR1 LGHDT, CDR2 YNNKEL (reference sequence). V gave up 4 bases and J gave up 9 bases, with 11 bases separating them.

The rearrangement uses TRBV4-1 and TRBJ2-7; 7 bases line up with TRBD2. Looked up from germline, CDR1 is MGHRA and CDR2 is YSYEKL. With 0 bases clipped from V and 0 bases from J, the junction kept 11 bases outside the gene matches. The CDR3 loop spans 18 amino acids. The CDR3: CASSQEGPLAVVSYEQYF. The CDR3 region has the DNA TGCGCCAGCAGCCAAGAAGGACCCCTAGCGGTCGTCTCCTACGAGCAGTACTTC.

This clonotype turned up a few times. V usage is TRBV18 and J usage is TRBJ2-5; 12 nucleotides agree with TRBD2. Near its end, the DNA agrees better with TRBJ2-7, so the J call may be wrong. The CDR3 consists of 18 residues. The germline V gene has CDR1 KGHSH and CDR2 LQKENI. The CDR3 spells CASSPPGLAGSYSYEQYF. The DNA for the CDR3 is TGTGCCAGCTCACCACCGGGACTAGCGGGTTCTTACTCCTACGAGCAGTACTTC.

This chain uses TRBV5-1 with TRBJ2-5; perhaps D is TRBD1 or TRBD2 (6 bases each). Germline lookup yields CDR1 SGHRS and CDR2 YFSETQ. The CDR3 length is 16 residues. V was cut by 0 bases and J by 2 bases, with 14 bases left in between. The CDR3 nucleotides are TGCGCCAGCAGCTTGGGTGGAGGGGGAAGTCAAGAGACCCAGTACTTC. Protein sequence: CASSLGGGGSQETQYF.

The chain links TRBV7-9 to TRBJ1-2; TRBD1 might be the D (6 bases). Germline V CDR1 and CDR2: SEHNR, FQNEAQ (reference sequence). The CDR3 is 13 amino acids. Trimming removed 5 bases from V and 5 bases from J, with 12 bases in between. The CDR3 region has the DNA TGTGCCAGCAGCCTTGGACAGCAATATGGCTACACCTTC. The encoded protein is CASSLGQQYGYTF.

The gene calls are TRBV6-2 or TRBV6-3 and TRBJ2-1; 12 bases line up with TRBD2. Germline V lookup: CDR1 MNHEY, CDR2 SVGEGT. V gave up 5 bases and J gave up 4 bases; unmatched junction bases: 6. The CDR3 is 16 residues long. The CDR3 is CASSKATSGSYNEQFF. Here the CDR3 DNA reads TGTGCCAGCAGTAAGGCGACTAGCGGGAGTTACAATGAGCAGTTCTTC.